This paragraph reports one TCR beta chain. The antigen it binds to is not known. One base away there is no much larger clone; base qualities are not given. To sequence the TCRbeta CDR3 region, genomic DNA was isolated from the sorted cells. The immunoSEQ Assay was used to sequence the TCRbeta CDR3 regions. TCRdb retrieved this table from immuneACCESS and kept in-frame rearrangements only. Not all clones are present; in checked studies, unresolved V genes account for under half, and no reason is known for the remainder. This sample has 100,000 or so clones in its table, and 95% to 97% of those were observed once. The ten largest make up around 2% of the sample. A distance of 9 bases separates the germline ends of V and J, which lose 5 bases and 2 bases respectively. The CDR3 starts with the cysteine, ends with the phenylalanine, and has 14 residues. Of the read, only the CDR3 DNA is kept; its 42 bases are in frame from base 1. From the germline V gene (reference sequence), CDR1 is MNHEY and CDR2 is SMNVEV.

The data are from a study of OX40 agonist ivuxolimab in advanced cancers. Broadly, across the study: Ivuxolimab, which targeted the costimulatory receptor OX40 (CD134), was an agonistic, fully human IgG2 monoclonal antibody. Intravenous ivuxolimab was administered to patients every 2 weeks at six dose levels: 0.01, 0.1, 0.3, 1.5, 3 and 10 mg/kg. Of the approximately 53 patients in dose escalation, about 20 had hepatocellular carcinoma, some 15 had melanoma, 9 had renal cell carcinoma and 9 had head and neck cancer. In the dose-escalation cohort, 75% to 85% of patients were male, and the mean age was 60 years with a range of roughly 20 to 79. Patients were allowed to have had prior anti-PD-1, anti-PD-L1 or anti-CTLA-4 therapy, and less than 45% of the dose-escalation patients had previously received checkpoint inhibitors. Three dose-escalation patients achieved partial responses, one with hepatocellular carcinoma and two with cutaneous melanoma. Peripheral TCRbeta sequencing was intended to test whether TCR sequence diversity was altered and clonal T-cell expansion was caused by ivuxolimab. The monotherapy dose-escalation portion (N of about 57 patients) of the phase I ivuxolimab trial is reported in the paper.

The trial excluded patients who had a history of autoimmune disease or were on systemic immunosuppression. In every dose cohort, peripheral blood was drawn for TCR sequencing at baseline, cycle 4 day 1, and cycle 7 day 1. The samples were drawn from a first-in-human, open-label, multicenter phase I dose-escalation trial of ivuxolimab. Adults with locally advanced or metastatic melanoma, renal cell carcinoma, hepatocellular carcinoma or head and neck squamous cell carcinoma were enrolled in the trial. Before TCR sequencing, CD4+ and CD8+ T cells were separately sorted from peripheral blood. What the authors observed across the whole study: On average, CD8+ T cells showed more expanded clones than CD4+ T cells after ivuxolimab. The antigen specificity of the clonally expanded peripheral T cells was not determined. At doses of 0.1 to 3.0 mg/kg, clonal expansion of both CD4+ and CD8+ T cells in blood was seen between baseline and week 6. Low levels of normalized T-cell clonal expansion were also seen in some patients who did not respond. In partial responders in the 0.1-3.0 mg/kg groups, normalized peripheral clonal expansion was found to be among the lowest, especially among CD8+ T cells.

The specimen was CD4+ or CD8+ T cells sorted from blood, collected in a trial of the OX40 agonist ivuxolimab. This clonotype originated in an adult with an advanced solid tumor such as melanoma, head and neck, liver or kidney cancer. This receptor chain uses TRBV27 and TRBJ2-2; confidence is insufficient to name the D gene. The CDR3 sequence is CASSANLNTGELFF. The bases read TGTGCCAGCAGTGCCAACTTAAACACCGGGGAGCTGTTTTTT.